The rows below give T cell receptor beta chains drawn from one sample of a study of PD-1 blockade in classical Hodgkin lymphoma. Produced via immunoSEQ multiplex PCR; TCRdb's table is partial and in-frame only. The sample holds about 8,000 clones, about 74% seen once. Sequencing was performed on CD4+ T cells from blood, taken at baseline. The receptor set was obtained from a human donor with classical Hodgkin lymphoma. Both conserved end residues are part of each CDR3. A D gene is named only where the DNA matches it firmly. A row's size may be missing; if present it is once, few, many or a size class.

j_gene,d_gene,v_gene,abundance,CDR3aa,CDR3nt
TRBJ2-7,-,TRBV29-1,once,CSVRDIASYEQYF,TGCAGCGTTAGGGACATCGCCTCCTACGAGCAGTACTTC
TRBJ1-1,-,TRBV15,-,CATSRDLRAEAFF,TGTGCCACCAGCAGAGATTTGCGAGCTGAAGCTTTCTTT
TRBJ1-6,-,TRBV7-2,-,CASSLGGGTNSPLHF,TGTGCCAGCAGCTTAGGAGGCGGTACGAATTCACCCCTCCACTTT
TRBJ2-7,TRBD2,TRBV27,few,CASSFVGGSYEQYF,TGTGCCAGCAGTTTTGTGGGGGGGTCCTACGAGCAGTACTTC
TRBJ2-3,TRBD1,TRBV19,-,CASSIAQGATDTQYF,TGTGCCAGTAGTATAGCACAGGGGGCCACAGATACGCAGTATTTT
TRBJ1-1,TRBD1,TRBV6-5,few,CASTLTGYNTEAFF,TGTGCCAGCACCCTGACAGGGTACAACACTGAAGCTTTCTTT
TRBJ2-1,-,TRBV4-1,-,CASSQGFAGYNEQFF,TGCGCCAGCAGCCAAGGGTTCGCGGGTTACAATGAGCAGTTCTTC
TRBJ2-3,TRBD2,TRBV5-1,-,CASSLGASGSTDTQYF,TGCGCCAGCAGCTTGGGGGCTAGCGGGAGCACAGATACGCAGTATTTT
TRBJ2-1,TRBD1,TRBV7-2,-,CASSLDRATYNEQFF,TGTGCCAGCAGCCTGGACAGGGCGACATACAATGAGCAGTTCTTC
TRBJ2-7,TRBD2,TRBV28,-,CASSLYLGLAGIRYEQYF,TGTGCCAGCAGCCTTTACCTCGGACTAGCGGGAATTCGGTACGAGCAGTACTTC
TRBJ2-3,TRBD2,TRBV15,-,CATSVGLGDTDTQYF,TGTGCCACCAGCGTAGGACTAGGCGACACAGATACGCAGTATTTT
TRBJ2-2,TRBD1,TRBV10-3,-,CASLKGAEGTGELFF,TGTGCCAGTTTGAAGGGGGCTGAGGGTACCGGGGAGCTGTTTTTT
TRBJ2-5,-,TRBV9,-,CASSPRRGGMETQYF,TGTGCCAGCAGCCCCCGTAGGGGCGGGATGGAGACCCAGTACTTC
TRBJ1-1,-,TRBV18,-,CASSLDLNTEAFF,TGTGCCAGCTCACTGGACCTGAACACTGAAGCTTTCTTT
TRBJ2-3,-,TRBV5-4,-,CASSSILLGADTQYF,TGTGCCAGCAGCTCGATACTCCTGGGCGCAGATACGCAGTATTTT
TRBJ2-1,TRBD2,TRBV7-9,few,CASSLGLAGYNEQFF,TGTGCCAGCAGCTTGGGACTAGCGGGCTACAATGAGCAGTTCTTC
TRBJ2-6,-,TRBV2,-,CASSDSSGANVLTF,TGTGCCAGCAGTGACTCCTCTGGGGCCAACGTCCTGACTTTC
TRBJ2-3,-,TRBV11-2,-,CASSFPAGTDTQYF,TGTGCCAGCAGCTTCCCAGCGGGCACAGATACGCAGTATTTT
TRBJ1-2,-,TRBV30,large,CAWKGQGTSGYTF,TGTGCCTGGAAGGGGCAGGGGACGTCTGGCTACACCTTC
TRBJ2-4,-,TRBV6-5,-,CASSYGGAVLNIQYF,TGTGCCAGCAGTTACGGGGGGGCTGTTTTAAACATTCAGTACTTC
TRBJ2-7,-,TRBV7-2,-,CASSLGAGPTYEQYF,TGTGCCAGCAGCTTAGGGGCGGGACCTACCTACGAGCAGTACTTC
TRBJ2-5,-,TRBV7-2,-,CASSLGGIVGGETQYF,TGTGCCAGCAGCTTGGGCGGGATAGTAGGAGGAGAGACCCAGTACTTC
TRBJ2-7,-,TRBV2,-,CASSERNYEQYF,TGTGCCAGCAGTGAAAGGAACTACGAGCAGTACTTC
TRBJ1-4,-,TRBV7-9,-,CASSFGGEKLFF,TGTGCCAGCAGCTTCGGGGGTGAAAAACTGTTTTTT
TRBJ1-1,-,TRBV5-4,-,CASSTSQGRVTEAFF,TGTGCCAGCAGCACTTCACAGGGTAGAGTCACTGAAGCTTTCTTT
TRBJ1-2,TRBD1,TRBV6-6,-,CASSIGPGQGNDGYTF,TGTGCCAGCAGTATAGGCCCGGGACAGGGTAATGATGGCTACACCTTC
TRBJ1-1,TRBD1,TRBV7-8,-,CASRSQGVIMNTEAFF,TGTGCCAGCAGAAGTCAGGGGGTGATTATGAACACTGAAGCTTTCTTT
TRBJ2-1,-,TRBV7-2,-,CASSLRRENEQFF,TGTGCCAGCAGCTTACGACGGGAGAATGAGCAGTTCTTC
TRBJ2-5,TRBD2,TRBV28,-,CASRAGGPFEQYF,TGTGCCAGCAGAGCGGGAGGGCCTTTTGAGCAGTACTTC
TRBJ2-5,-,TRBV9,-,CVSSVAGVRRETQYF,TGTGTCAGCAGCGTAGCAGGGGTTCGAAGGGAGACCCAGTACTTC
TRBJ1-5,TRBD1,TRBV6-4,-,CASSIHRGGNQPQHF,TGTGCCAGCAGTATCCACAGGGGGGGCAATCAGCCCCAGCATTTT
TRBJ2-5,-,TRBV28,few,CASSPGLSPETQYF,TGTGCCAGCAGTCCGGGACTTTCGCCAGAGACCCAGTACTTC
TRBJ1-1,-,TRBV18,-,CASSPVGGDLSAGAFF,TGTGCCAGCTCACCGGTTGGTGGAGACCTGTCAGCAGGAGCTTTCTTT
TRBJ2-7,-,TRBV27,-,CANNSREQYF,TGTGCCAACAATTCCCGCGAGCAGTACTTC
TRBJ1-6,-,TRBV11-3,-,CASSLIRMGLYNSPLHF,TGTGCCAGCAGCCTAATTCGGATGGGACTTTATAATTCACCCCTCCACTTT
TRBJ1-2,-,TRBV4-3,once,CASSQEGQGSFYGYTF,TGCGCCAGCAGCCAAGAGGGGCAGGGCTCCTTCTATGGCTACACCTTC
TRBJ2-1,TRBD2,TRBV6-6,-,CASSTTGLGYNEQFF,TGTGCCAGCAGTACGACCGGACTAGGGTACAATGAGCAGTTCTTC
TRBJ2-7,TRBD2,TRBV5-1,-,CASKAGVSYEQYF,TGCGCCAGCAAAGCGGGAGTATCATACGAGCAGTACTTC
TRBJ1-5,-,TRBV6-6,once,CASSRGDSNQPQHF,TGTGCCAGCAGTCGTGGGGATAGCAATCAGCCCCAGCATTTT
TRBJ2-7,TRBD2,TRBV27,-,CASKLAGAYEQYF,TGTGCCAGCAAACTAGCGGGAGCTTACGAGCAGTACTTC
TRBJ1-2,-,TRBV18,-,CASSPASGDFYGYTF,TGTGCCAGCTCACCGGCATCGGGTGACTTCTATGGCTACACCTTC
TRBJ2-1,-,TRBV6-5,-,CASSRTVTYNEQFF,TGTGCCAGCAGCCGGACGGTTACCTACAATGAGCAGTTCTTC
TRBJ1-2,TRBD1,TRBV19,-,CASSRGQGMFGYTF,TGTGCCAGTAGTAGGGGACAGGGGATGTTCGGCTACACCTTC
TRBJ1-6,-,TRBV21-1,-,CASSKNEGLSSSPLHF,TGTGCCAGCAGCAAAAATGAGGGGTTATCTAGCTCACCCCTCCACTTT
TRBJ1-6,TRBD1,TRBV9,-,CASSGQGARSSPLHF,TGTGCCAGCAGCGGACAGGGGGCGCGTAGTTCACCCCTCCACTTT
TRBJ2-7,TRBD2,TRBV7-2,-,CASSLAGGLSYEQYF,TGTGCCAGCAGCTTGGCGGGGGGCCTTTCCTACGAGCAGTACTTC
TRBJ1-6,-,TRBV19,-,CASSTTTWGPLHF,TGTGCCAGTAGTACTACGACCTGGGGACCCCTCCACTTT
TRBJ2-1,-,TRBV5-4,-,CASSLATQGGNEQFF,TGTGCCAGCAGCCTCGCCACCCAGGGTGGCAATGAGCAGTTCTTC
TRBJ1-2,-,TRBV29-1,-,CSVVQAGMYGYTF,TGCAGCGTTGTGCAGGCTGGGATGTATGGCTACACCTTC
TRBJ1-4,TRBD1,TRBV5-1,once,CASSLLGQGTTNEKLFF,TGCGCCAGCAGCTTGTTAGGACAGGGAACAACTAATGAAAAACTGTTTTTT
TRBJ2-1,TRBD1,TRBV4-2,few,CASSAGGTGGYNEQFF,TGTGCCAGCAGTGCCGGGGGGACAGGGGGCTACAATGAGCAGTTCTTC
TRBJ1-2,-,TRBV27,-,CASSFQGVGYTF,TGTGCCAGCAGTTTTCAAGGGGTCGGCTACACCTTC
TRBJ1-6,-,TRBV18,-,CASSPQGALMVALHF,TGTGCCAGCTCACCGCAGGGTGCCCTGATGGTAGCCCTCCACTTT
TRBJ2-3,-,TRBV4-1,-,CASSQTGTFLRADTQYF,TGCGCCAGCAGCCAAACCGGGACTTTTTTGAGGGCGGATACGCAGTATTTT